These 5 T cell receptor beta chains originate from one sample sequenced in a study of T cells in Graves' hyperthyroidism and ophthalmopathy. Researchers took RNA transcripts and amplified the TCR beta CDR3 regions from them. In the first-round RT-PCR of the TCR CDR3, the HTBI primer set was used. In TCRdb, the multiplex PCR reads were re-called with MiXCR into one record per CDR3 protein. Of 500,000 to 650,000 distinct CDR3 sequences in the sample, 20% are singletons; the top ten hold about 45%. Sequenced sample: blood. These receptors came from a man aged 35 to 55 with Graves' ophthalmopathy.

This chain joins TRBV4-2 and TRBJ1-2; D gene unclear. Germline V gene sequence: CDR1 LGHNA, CDR2 YNFKEQ. This CDR3 is built from 16 residues. Trimming stripped 0 bases from V and 0 bases from J, with 11 bases between. DNA of the CDR3: TGTGCCAGCAGCCAAGATCAAGCAATGACTAACTATGGCTACACCTTC. Its protein product is CASSQDQAMTNYGYTF.

Remarks on this clonotype: One end of the junction fails to match germline, which may point to a read error. The chain has TRBV12-3 or TRBV12-4 and TRBJ2-3; TRBD2 aligns across 9 bases. This CDR3 region has 14 residues. The CDR3 spells CASSQGLAQSTQYF. In DNA form, the CDR3 reads TGCGCCAGCAGCCAAGGACTAGCGCAGTCTACGCAGTATTTT.

This clonotype was seen repeatedly, ten times or more. This chain links TRBV3-1 with TRBJ2-3; D not resolved. This CDR3 comprises 12 residues. Germline CDR1 reads LGHDT; CDR2 reads YNNKEL (reference sequence). Trimming took off 1 base at V and 7 bases at J, with 6 bases between the two ends. In DNA form, the CDR3 reads TGTGCCAGCAGCCAAGGGGCTCATACGCAGTATTTT. Amino acids: CASSQGAHTQYF.

To note about this clonotype: One base away lies a much larger clone, so this may be a sequencing read error. The V and J genes are TRBV20-1 and TRBJ2-7; D call uncertain. Germline V CDR1 and CDR2: DFQATT, SNEGSKA (reference sequence). The V end lost 0 bases, the J end lost 7 bases, and 10 bases lay between the germline ends. The CDR3 runs to 12 residues. The CDR3 loop is CSAREEAREQYF. The DNA of the CDR3 is TGCAGTGCTAGAGAAGAGGCACGGGAGCAGTACTTC.

A word on this clonotype: A much larger clonotype is one base distant, so this may be a read error. The chain combines TRBV28 with TRBJ1-2, with 8 bases identical to TRBD1. This CDR3 comprises 15 residues. Germline CDR1 and CDR2: MDHEN and SYDVKM. The J segment lost 7 bases and the V segment lost 2 bases, leaving 9 bases of the junction unmatched. The CDR3 region is CASSLPSRRGRGYTF. In DNA, the CDR3 is TGTGCCAGCAGTTTACCCTCCCGCAGGGGGCGTGGCTACACCTTC.